The sequence of this T cell receptor beta chain was determined in a study of T cells in Graves' hyperthyroidism and ophthalmopathy. This clonotype occurred many times. Subjects aged 18 to 65 presented with newly diagnosed hyperthyroidism of less than 2 months' duration. The CDR3 consists of 14 residues. V was cut by 11 bases and J by 1 base, with 17 bases left in between. Researchers took RNA transcripts and amplified the TCR beta CDR3 regions from them. The TCR CDR3 first-round RT-PCR relied on the HTBI primer set. A single record per CDR3 protein comes from TCRdb applying MiXCR to the multiplex PCR reads. This sample has 460,000 or so distinct CDR3 sequences; around an eighth occur once, and the top ten carry less than 20%.

This sequence originates from a woman in her late teens or twenties with Graves' hyperthyroidism. The chain has TRBV12-3 or TRBV12-4 and TRBJ2-5, with D tentatively TRBD2 (5 bases). The sequencing input was blood. The CDR3 bases are TGTGCCTCCAAGGCGAGCGGTGCCCAAGAGACCCAGTACTTC. This gives the protein CASKASGAQETQYF.